Here is one TCR beta chain with its context. Its antigen remains unknown. The CDR3 runs to 17 residues. The V and J ends lost 4 bases and 9 bases respectively, with 25 bases between them. Germline CDR1 is SNHLY and CDR2 is FYNNEI. This sample is drawn from a study of blood T cells in healthy people across ages. General study results and limits: Aged donors had fewer naive CD4+ cells and lower diversity than long-lived donors.

A second about 6 to 12 cycle PCR used barcoded and J-beta primers. Paired-end reads containing CDR3 totaled no fewer than 2.5 million for each sample. MiXCR, applied by TCRdb to the 5' RACE reads, yields one record per CDR3 protein. The data show some 1.4 million distinct CDR3 sequences, approximately 42% seen once. Total RNA extraction produced at least 5.5 micrograms (per sample) for the study. The source is a woman younger than 35 in good health. V and J are TRBV2 and TRBJ2-1; D perhaps matches TRBD2 (6 bases). Input material: blood. For the CDR3, the DNA is TGTGCCAGCAGTGTATTGAGGTGGGCGGAGGGTAGGGTTGAGCAGTTCTTC. This translates into CASSVLRWAEGRVEQFF.